Below are 12 T cell receptor beta chains sequenced from a single sample in a study of molecular identifiers for immune sequencing clone quantification. TCRdb called the PCR reads again in MiXCR, with one record for every CDR3 protein. This sample has some 590,000 distinct CDR3 sequences, with about 25% found just once. Sequences were obtained from naive CD8+ T cells from blood, with Jurkat cell RNA spiked in. Subset indicated: FACS-sorted CD8+CD4-CCR7+CD45RA+ naive T cells. These receptors all stem from a human donor in good health. Some libraries in this study had Jurkat cell RNA spiked in.

There are many counts of this clonotype. The chain uses TRBV7-8 and TRBJ2-3, with TRBD2 matching over 7 bases. CDR1 SGHVS and CDR2 FQNEAQ come from the germline V gene. V was clipped by 4 bases and J by 2 bases; unmatched bases: 9. The length of the CDR3 is 16 residues. The CDR3 DNA sequence: TGTGCCAGCAGCTCCCCGAGGGGACTAAACACAGATACGCAGTATTTT. Translating it yields CASSSPRGLNTDTQYF.

This clonotype appeared many times. V and J are TRBV29-1 and TRBJ2-3; D is uncertain. The CDR3 has 13 amino acids. Trimming removed 4 bases at V and 0 bases at J, with 8 bases between. In germline, CDR1 is SQVTM, CDR2 ANQGSEA. This CDR3 reads CSVGEESTDTQYF. CDR3 in DNA: TGCAGCGTTGGAGAGGAAAGCACAGATACGCAGTATTTT.

The sample holds many counts of this clonotype. J is TRBJ2-3 and V is TRBV9, with 9 bases matching TRBD2. Per the germline V gene, CDR1 is SGDLS and CDR2 is YYNGEE. V trimming: 3 bases; J trimming: 3 bases; junction bases outside the gene matches: 5. The CDR3 totals 15 residues. This CDR3 is CASSARLAVTDTQYF. The CDR3 DNA follows: TGTGCCAGCAGCGCCAGACTAGCGGTTACAGATACGCAGTATTTT. Full variable domain (outside the CDR3, taken from reference TRBV9 and TRBJ2-3): DSGVTQTPKHLITATGQRVTLRCSPRSGDLSVYWYQQSLDQGLQFLIQYYNGEERAKGNILERFSAQQFPDLHSELNLSSLELGDSALYFCASSARLAVTDTQYFGPGTRLTVL.

Comments on this clonotype: One junction end disagrees with the germline gene, perhaps due to a read error. V gene TRBV4-3 combines with J gene TRBJ2-1; 8 bases align to TRBD1. Per the germline V gene, CDR1 is LGHNA and CDR2 is YSLEER. The CDR3 is made up of 17 amino acids. CDR3 residues: CASSQVLSRGRYNEQFF. DNA for the CDR3: TGCGCCAGCAGCCAAGTACTTAGCAGGGGGCGGTACAATGAGCAATTCTTT.

The chain links TRBV4-3 to TRBJ2-2, with TRBD2 identical over 10 bases. Germline CDR1 LGHNA, CDR2 YSLEER. Losses at the gene ends were 4 bases for V and 5 bases for J; bases not matched to a gene: 13. The CDR3 is 18 amino acids. CDR3 region: CASSPDPPSGSGTGELFF. The DNA for the CDR3 is TGCGCCAGCAGCCCCGACCCGCCTAGCGGGAGCGGGACCGGGGAGCTGTTTTTT.

This clonotype showed up just a few times. In DNA form, the CDR3 reads TGTGCTAGTGGTTTGGGAGGCGGAAATGAAAAACTGTTTTTT. It codes for CASGLGGGNEKLFF. The gene calls are TRBV12-5 and TRBJ1-4, with D unclear. Looked up from germline, CDR1 is LGHNT and CDR2 is FRNRAP. V was pared by 1 base and J by 5 bases, with 8 bases between. The CDR3 totals 14 residues.

This clonotype was seen at least ten times. The chain carries TRBV4-3 and TRBJ2-2; perhaps D is TRBD1 or TRBD2 (5 bases each). Germline V gene lookup returns CDR1 LGHNA and CDR2 YSLEER. This CDR3 region has 18 residues. V lost 0 bases and J 0 bases, leaving 14 bases between the germline ends. CDR3 protein: CASSQESGAGSNTGELFF. For the CDR3, the DNA is TGCGCCAGCAGCCAAGAATCCGGGGCAGGGTCGAACACCGGGGAGCTGTTTTTT.

This clonotype was found a few times. This chain uses TRBV5-6 with TRBJ2-7; D gene ambiguous. Trimming took 3 bases from V and 4 from J, leaving 11 bases between them. Germline assignment: CDR1 SGHDT and CDR2 YYEEEE. CDR3 length equals 13 residues. As DNA, the CDR3 is TGTGCCAGCAGCTACCAATCCCGTTACGAGCAGTACTTC. It encodes CASSYQSRYEQYF. The entire variable domain, with the rest obtained from reference TRBV5-6 and TRBJ2-7, is as follows: DAGVTQSPTHLIKTRGQQVTLRCSPKSGHDTVSWYQQALGQGPQFIFQYYEEEERQRGNFPDRFSGHQFPNYSSELNVNALLLGDSALYLCASSYQSRYEQYFGPGTRLTVT.

This clonotype was seen at least ten times. V is TRBV7-2 and J is TRBJ2-7, with 8 bases aligning to TRBD2. The CDR3 is 15 residues long. V shed 1 base and J 6 bases; nucleotides not matched to a gene: 8. Germline loops: CDR1 SGHTA, CDR2 FQGNSA. The CDR3 DNA sequence: TGTGCCAGCAGCTTAGGGCGGGAGGCCCCCTTCGAGCAGTACTTC. This sequence encodes CASSLGREAPFEQYF.

This clonotype was observed a handful of times. The chain links TRBV12-3 or TRBV12-4 to TRBJ1-2, with D unresolved. CDR3 length equals 17 residues. V shed 5 bases and J shed 1 base, with 20 bases lying between them. In nucleotides, the CDR3 is TGTGCCAGCAGTCTCGCTGCAGCCACATTTTTTAACTATGGCTACACCTTC. Protein: CASSLAAATFFNYGYTF.

This clonotype was observed many times. The chain combines TRBV9 with TRBJ1-1; D remains ambiguous. Trimming pared 4 bases from V and 5 bases from J, leaving 12 bases between. Germline V lookup: CDR1 SGDLS, CDR2 YYNGEE. This CDR3 has 13 amino acids. In DNA, the CDR3 is TGTGCCAGCAGCCTGGACGGTTTGACTGAAGCTTTCTTT. It encodes CASSLDGLTEAFF.

About this clonotype itself: A much larger clone lies a single base off, so this may be a read error. The CDR3 nucleotides are TGTGCCAGCATCCTTGGGGTTACGCAGTATTTT. This sequence encodes CASILGVTQYF. This chain uses TRBV27 with TRBJ2-3, with D unresolved. This CDR3 region has 11 residues. V was cut by 7 bases and J by 8 bases, with 10 bases left in between. The germline V gene has CDR1 MNHEY and CDR2 SMNVEV (reference sequence).